Following are 32 T cell receptor beta chains from one sample sequenced in a study of Graves' ophthalmopathy and Graves' hyperthyroidism. Using RNA transcripts, the TCR beta CDR3 regions were amplified. First-round RT-PCR with HTBI primers preceded a second-round multiplex PCR. Each CDR3 protein gets one entry after TCRdb re-called the multiplex PCR reads with MiXCR. The sample has about 740,000 distinct CDR3 sequences; around 40% are singletons. What was sequenced was peripheral blood. These receptors originate from an adult man with Graves' ophthalmopathy.

In nucleotides, the CDR3 is TGTGCCAGCAGTGAACCAGACAGGGGTGGCTATGGCTACACCTTC. Translating it yields CASSEPDRGGYGYTF. The chain is built from TRBV6-1 and TRBJ1-2, with 8 bases matching TRBD1. V shed 2 bases, J shed 4 bases, and the junction held 6 bases outside the gene matches. The CDR3 loop spans 15 amino acids. From germline, CDR1 is MNHNS and CDR2 SASEGT.

This clonotype has a handful of counts. The chain employs TRBV20-1 and TRBJ1-2; D may be TRBD1 (5 bases). Germline V gene lookup returns CDR1 DFQATT and CDR2 SNEGSKA (reference sequence). There are 12 residues in the CDR3. Trimming took 8 bases from V and 3 from J, leaving 13 bases between them. CDR3: CSPGRQHYGYTF. The DNA of the CDR3 is TGCAGTCCCGGACGACAGCACTATGGCTACACCTTC.

The V gene is TRBV7-2, the J gene TRBJ2-7; 9 nucleotides agree with TRBD2. Trimming at V came to 5 bases and at J to 3 bases, leaving 8 bases not matched to a gene. Germline-derived CDR1 and CDR2 are SGHTA and FQGNSA. The CDR3 has 15 amino acids. The CDR3 DNA reads as TGTGCCAGCAGCGAGAGACTAGCGGATCTCTACGAGCAGTACTTC. Translating it yields CASSERLADLYEQYF.

The sample holds many counts of this clonotype. This chain connects TRBV10-3 to TRBJ1-1, with D possibly matching TRBD1 (5 bases). V lost 8 bases and J 0 bases, leaving 7 bases between the germline ends. Germline-derived CDR1 and CDR2 are ENHRY and SYGVKD. The CDR3 runs 12 residues. The CDR3 bases are TGTGCCATCGGACACATGAACACTGAAGCTTTCTTT. This encodes CAIGHMNTEAFF.

The chain carries TRBV20-1 and TRBJ1-1; D gene ambiguous. The length of the CDR3 is 15 residues. Germline loops: CDR1 DFQATT, CDR2 SNEGSKA (reference sequence). Between the trimmed V and J ends, which lost 2 bases and 6 bases, there was a span of 19 bases. The CDR3 nucleotides are TGCAGTGCTAGAAACACTCGCGCAGGAAGGTCTGAAGCTTTCTTT. It translates to CSARNTRAGRSEAFF.

In regard to this clonotype: A read error may be the cause here, since a much bigger clone is one base away. The V and J genes are TRBV20-1 and TRBJ1-2, with D possibly TRBD1 on 6 matching bases. CDR3 length equals 14 residues. CDR1 and CDR2 (germline): DFQATT, SNEGSKA (reference sequence). Trimming took off 5 bases at V and 2 bases at J, with 15 bases between the two ends. The DNA for the CDR3 is TGCAGTGCTGGCCAGGGGATGGACAACTATGGCTACACCTTC. Amino acids: CSAGQGMDNYGYTF.

The chain is built from TRBV20-1 and TRBJ2-5; a possible D gene is TRBD1 (6 bases). Germline assignment: CDR1 DFQATT and CDR2 SNEGSKA (reference sequence). The V and J ends lost 5 bases and 4 bases respectively, with 11 bases between them. This CDR3 has 12 residues. CDR3 DNA sequence: TGCAGTGCTCACGACAGGAGAGAGACCCAGTACTTC. Encoded protein: CSAHDRRETQYF.

This clonotype has only a few counts. The V gene is TRBV20-1, the J gene TRBJ1-2; possible D gene TRBD1, 6 bases. Trimming left V 5 bases short and J 4 bases short, with 11 bases between. The length of the CDR3 is 12 residues. CDR1 is DFQATT and CDR2 is SNEGSKA in the germline V gene (reference sequence). The CDR3 reads CSADTGIYGYTF. The CDR3 DNA is TGCAGTGCTGATACAGGGATCTATGGCTACACCTTC.

This clonotype was detected ten times or more. The chain joins TRBV7-9 to TRBJ1-3; D is unresolved. CDR3 length equals 15 residues. From germline, CDR1 is SEHNR and CDR2 FQNEAQ (reference sequence). Trimming removed 4 bases at V and 4 bases at J, with 14 bases between. CDR3 DNA sequence: TGTGCCAGCAGCTCCTTTGGATCAGGAGGAAACACCATATATTTT. This codes for CASSSFGSGGNTIYF.

This clonotype has more than one count but fewer than ten. V is TRBV20-1 and J is TRBJ1-5; D uncertain. Germline V lookup: CDR1 DFQATT, CDR2 SNEGSKA (reference sequence). V lost 0 bases and J lost 0, with 12 bases in between. There are 16 residues in the CDR3. For the CDR3, the DNA is TGCAGTGCTAGAGATAGGGTCGGGGATAGCAATCAGCCCCAGCATTTT. Its translation: CSARDRVGDSNQPQHF.

The genes are TRBV7-7 and TRBJ2-5, with D possibly being TRBD2 (7 bases). V was pared by 6 bases and J by 3 bases, with 14 bases between. CDR1 is SSHAT and CDR2 is FNYEAQ in the germline V gene (reference sequence). The CDR3 sequence is 14 residues long. CDR3: CASSLGGQEETQYF. CDR3 DNA: TGTGCCAGCAGTTTGGGGGGGCAAGAAGAGACCCAGTACTTC.

This clonotype was seen at least ten times. Here the CDR3 reads CSARPRDIYGYTF. The CDR3 DNA follows: TGCAGTGCTAGACCCCGGGACATCTATGGCTACACCTTC. This rearrangement joins TRBV20-1 to TRBJ1-2, with D tentatively TRBD1 (6 bases). Germline CDR1 is DFQATT and CDR2 is SNEGSKA (reference sequence). The CDR3 has 13 residues. V shed 2 bases and J shed 4 bases, with 11 bases lying between them.

Of note for this clonotype: Its ends do not fully match the called genes, so a read error is possible. The V gene is TRBV24-1, the J gene TRBJ1-3; 11 bases align to TRBD1. Germline lookup yields CDR1 KGHDR and CDR2 SFDVKD. This CDR3 spans 17 amino acids. CDR3 sequence: CASSSGQGVLWGNTIYF. In DNA form, the CDR3 reads TGTGCCAGCAGTTCGGGACAGGGGGTGCTCTGGGGAAACACCATATATTTT.

Only a few counts were recorded for this clonotype. This chain uses TRBV29-1 with TRBJ1-5, with a tentative D call TRBD1 (6 bases). V was clipped by 8 bases and J by 3 bases, with 11 bases between them. CDR1 is SQVTM, CDR2 ANQGSEA, per germline. This CDR3 region has 12 residues. The DNA of the CDR3 is TGCAGCTTGGGACATAACAATCAGCCCCAGCATTTT. Translating gives CSLGHNNQPQHF.

This rearrangement joins TRBV10-3 to TRBJ2-3, with 7 bases that match TRBD2. CDR1 ENHRY and CDR2 SYGVKD come from the germline V gene. This CDR3 spans 15 amino acids. Trimming took 3 bases from V and 5 from J; bases not matched to a gene: 8. The CDR3 loop reads CAISDPGGFRDTQYF. The CDR3 bases are TGTGCCATCAGTGACCCGGGGGGATTCAGAGATACGCAGTATTTT.

Ten or more counts support this clonotype. This chain connects TRBV9 to TRBJ1-5; D unclear. V lost 0 bases and J lost 6, with 13 bases in between. The CDR3 contains 15 residues. The germline gives CDR1 SGDLS, CDR2 YYNGEE. DNA of the CDR3: TGTGCCAGCAGCGTAGGTGGAGCGCCAGGTCAGCCCCAGCATTTT. Translating it yields CASSVGGAPGQPQHF.

This clonotype was counted many times. J is TRBJ2-6 and V is TRBV7-2; possible D gene TRBD2, 6 bases. This CDR3 region has 15 residues. Germline V gene lookup returns CDR1 SGHTA and CDR2 FQGNSA. The V gene lost 7 bases and the J gene lost 1 base, with 11 bases spanning the gap. The chain's CDR3 is CASNPGTSGANVLTF. Written as DNA, the CDR3 is TGTGCCAGCAACCCAGGGACTTCTGGGGCCAACGTCCTGACTTTC.

This clonotype appeared many times. The chain uses TRBV2 and TRBJ1-1; D unclear. Germline CDR1 reads SNHLY; CDR2 reads FYNNEI. The CDR3 runs 14 residues. V gave up 1 base and J gave up 5 bases, with 11 bases separating them. CDR3 sequence: CASSEDGFETEAFF. In DNA, the CDR3 is TGTGCCAGCAGTGAAGATGGTTTCGAAACTGAAGCTTTCTTT.

About this clonotype: A read error is possible here, since a much larger clone lies one base away. The rearrangement links TRBV10-2 to TRBJ1-2, with 7 nucleotides matching TRBD1. Trimming removed 4 bases from V and 5 bases from J; junction bases left unmatched: 10. The CDR3 spans 15 residues. CDR1 WSHSY and CDR2 SAAADI come from the germline V gene. The CDR3 region is CASSATGTDVYGYTF. The DNA of the CDR3 is TGCGCCAGCAGTGCGACCGGGACAGACGTGTATGGCTACACCTTC.

J is TRBJ2-7 and V is TRBV7-2, with 7 nucleotides matching TRBD1. The CDR3 extends over 15 amino acids. V gave up 5 bases and J gave up 0 bases; unmatched junction bases: 7. Germline lookup yields CDR1 SGHTA and CDR2 FQGNSA. Written as DNA, the CDR3 is TGTGCCAGCAGCCACCGGACAGGTAGCTCCTACGAGCAGTACTTC. Its protein product is CASSHRTGSSYEQYF.

This clonotype turned up a few times. The chain carries TRBV20-1 and TRBJ2-5; D may correspond to TRBD1 or TRBD2 (5 bases each). Germline V gives CDR1 DFQATT, CDR2 SNEGSKA (reference sequence). CDR3 length: 15 residues. With 0 bases removed from V and 5 bases from J, the gap between germline ends came to 16 bases. The CDR3 is CSARDPQARGETQYF. CDR3 DNA sequence: TGCAGTGCTAGAGATCCACAGGCAAGAGGGGAGACCCAGTACTTC.

The table lists this clonotype with a few counts. The chain has TRBV20-1 and TRBJ1-5; 10 nucleotides match TRBD1. Germline assignment: CDR1 DFQATT and CDR2 SNEGSKA (reference sequence). V dropped 3 bases and J dropped 6; count of bases not matched to a gene: 5. The CDR3 is made up of 14 amino acids. The CDR3 DNA sequence: TGCAGTGCTAGTGGTGACAGGGGGCTTCAGCCCCAGCATTTT. Amino acid sequence: CSASGDRGLQPQHF.

V usage is TRBV7-9 and J usage is TRBJ2-7, with D tentatively TRBD1 (6 bases). With 4 bases removed from V and 2 bases from J, the gap between germline ends came to 9 bases. The CDR3 runs 13 residues. The V gene's germline CDR1 is SEHNR and CDR2 FQNEAQ (reference sequence). CDR3 sequence reads: CASSSGTPYEQYF. CDR3 sequence (DNA): TGTGCCAGCAGCTCCGGGACACCCTACGAGCAGTACTTC.

This clonotype appeared a few times. The gene calls are TRBV6-1 and TRBJ2-7, with no clear D. In germline, CDR1 is MNHNS, CDR2 SASEGT. This CDR3 comprises 13 residues. V was shortened by 6 bases and J by 3 bases, with 12 bases between the two germline ends. CDR3 loop: CASSHARSYEQYF. The CDR3 DNA reads TGTGCCAGCAGCCACGCTAGGAGCTACGAGCAGTACTTC.

V usage is TRBV7-6 and J usage is TRBJ1-2, with D tentatively TRBD1 (5 bases). Germline loops: CDR1 SGHVS, CDR2 FNYEAQ. CDR3 length: 13 amino acids. Trimming took off 8 bases at V and 4 bases at J, with 14 bases between the two ends. Written as DNA, the CDR3 is TGTGCCAGCGTCGCTACAGGTACCTATGGCTACACCTTC. Translating it yields CASVATGTYGYTF.

The chain joins TRBV2 to TRBJ1-1, with no clear D. Germline values: CDR1 SNHLY, CDR2 FYNNEI. The CDR3 is 12 amino acids. Trimming stripped 11 bases from V and 11 bases from J, with 21 bases between. Here the CDR3 reads CASSDPVSEAFF. CDR3 sequence (DNA): TGTGCCTCCAGTGACCCGGTCTCGGAGGCTTTCTTT.

The chain combines TRBV4-2 with TRBJ2-7; 12 nucleotides agree with TRBD1. The J segment lost 4 bases and the V segment lost 0 bases, leaving 4 bases of the junction unmatched. In germline, CDR1 is LGHNA, CDR2 YNFKEQ. This CDR3 has 16 residues. The chain's CDR3 is CASSQEGTGGLYEQYF. The CDR3 nucleotides are TGTGCCAGCAGCCAAGAAGGGACAGGGGGCCTTTACGAGCAGTACTTC.

On this clonotype: A much more abundant neighbour one base away suggests this may be a read error. This sequence joins TRBV24-1 and TRBJ2-5; no clear D. Germline V gene data show CDR1 as KGHDR and CDR2 as SFDVKD. This CDR3 spans 11 amino acids. V was clipped by 3 bases and J by 9 bases, with 7 bases between them. The CDR3 DNA is TGTGCCACCAGTGATACTGAGGCCCAGTACTTC. It specifies CATSDTEAQYF.

This clonotype showed up many times. The chain links TRBV10-3 to TRBJ1-5, with TRBD1 matching 7 bases. The CDR3 totals 14 residues. V lost 4 bases, J lost 4 bases, and 4 bases stayed unmatched. The germline gives CDR1 ENHRY, CDR2 SYGVKD. The CDR3, as DNA: TGTGCCATCAGTGGCGGGACAGCAAATCAGCCCCAGCATTTT. It yields the protein CAISGGTANQPQHF.

V usage is TRBV5-4 and J usage is TRBJ1-5, with no clear D. The CDR3 spans 16 residues. V was trimmed by 3 bases and J by 0 bases, leaving 13 bases between them. Germline-derived CDR1 and CDR2 are SGHNT and YYREEE (reference sequence). The CDR3 DNA sequence: TGTGCCAGCAGCTCGGGGTGGGGATATAGCAATCAGCCCCAGCATTTT. Amino acids: CASSSGWGYSNQPQHF.

The table lists this clonotype with many counts. The chain employs TRBV19 and TRBJ1-5, with 7 bases identical to TRBD1. CDR3 length: 13 residues. Germline V gives CDR1 LNHDA, CDR2 SQIVND (reference sequence). Trimming took 5 bases from V and 9 from J; bases not matched to a gene: 7. CDR3 protein: CASSPDRAGPQHF. CDR3 nucleotides: TGTGCCAGTAGTCCAGACAGGGCGGGGCCCCAGCATTTT.

This chain links TRBV29-1 with TRBJ2-6; no clear D. Trimming cost V 8 bases and J 0 bases, with 8 bases left between them. CDR3 length: 13 amino acids. Germline V gives CDR1 SQVTM, CDR2 ANQGSEA. The CDR3 spells CSPSSSGANVLTF. The CDR3 nucleotides read TGCAGCCCTTCCAGCTCTGGGGCCAACGTCCTGACTTTC.